One TCR beta chain is described in this entry. Germline V gives CDR1 PRHDT, CDR2 FYEKMQ (reference sequence). CDR3 length equals 16 residues. Trimming cost V 5 bases and J 0 bases; bases outside gene matches: 7. Here immunoSEQ multiplex PCR was the method, and the copy in TCRdb shows in-frame clones only, minus some. The sample holds 190,000 or so clones, over 85% seen once. This sample is part of a study of control samples from healthy donors and cancer patients. This receptor was taken from a man aged 18 to 35 in good health. Sequenced material: blood. This chain uses TRBV13 with TRBJ1-3; 7 nucleotides line up with TRBD1. The CDR3 DNA reads TGTGCCAGCAGCCCTGGACAGGAGAGCTCTGGAAACACCATATATTTT. Translating gives CASSPGQESSGNTIYF.